The rows below give T cell receptor beta chains drawn from one sample of a study of blood T cells in healthy people across ages. TCRdb re-called the 5' RACE reads with MiXCR, one entry per CDR3 protein. Here the sample spans 1,800,000 or so distinct CDR3 sequences, 39% being singletons. The specimen was blood. The receptors originated from a human donor in good health. Each CDR3 is given with its conserved first and last residue. The order of the fields is V gene, D gene, clone size, J gene, CDR3 protein, CDR3 DNA. The D gene is left open where the match is weak. Clone size is given for some rows only: seen once, a few or many times, or a class if the clone is expanded.

>TRBV13|TRBD2|few|TRBJ2-7
CASSQRLAPYEQYF
TGTGCCAGCAGCCAAAGACTAGCCCCCTACGAGCAGTACTTC
>TRBV20-1|.|.|TRBJ1-1
CSAGLGNLNTEAFF
TGCAGTGCTGGCCTGGGGAACCTGAACACTGAAGCTTTCTTT
>TRBV7-2|TRBD1|few|TRBJ2-3
CASSLVGLQGKDTQYF
TGTGCCAGCAGCTTAGTGGGTTTACAGGGGAAAGATACACAGTATTTT
>TRBV9|.|.|TRBJ2-2
CASSVNPLRGAGELFF
TGTGCCAGCAGCGTCAACCCTTTGAGGGGAGCCGGGGAGCTGTTTTTT
>TRBV11-2|.|.|TRBJ2-1
CASSLDGGITNNEQFF
TGTGCCAGCAGCTTGGACGGAGGGATAACAAACAATGAGCAGTTCTTC
>TRBV6-1|.|.|TRBJ1-1
CASSDGPLGDTEAFF
TGTGCCAGCAGTGACGGACCGTTGGGGGACACTGAAGCTTTCTTT
>TRBV6-5|.|.|TRBJ1-2
CASSRSGSYGYTF
TGTGCCAGCAGCCGAAGTGGGAGCTATGGCTACACCTTC
>TRBV18|.|few|TRBJ1-4
CASSHSGLQREKLFF
TGTGCCAGCTCACATTCGGGACTCCAACGGGAAAAACTGTTTTTT
>TRBV2|TRBD2|.|TRBJ2-7
CASSLGPAGGYEQYF
TGTGCCAGCAGTCTCGGACCAGCGGGGGGATACGAGCAGTACTTC
>TRBV28|.|.|TRBJ2-7
CASSLGAWAEQYF
TGTGCCAGCAGTTTGGGGGCATGGGCCGAGCAGTACTTC
>TRBV12-3/TRBV12-4|.|.|TRBJ1-2
CASSKGGAEDYGYTF
TGTGCCAGCTCAAAGGGTGGGGCAGAAGACTATGGCTACACCTTC
>TRBV5-6|.|.|TRBJ2-2
CASSLLSHGELFF
TGTGCCAGCAGCTTGCTCAGTCACGGGGAGCTGTTTTTT
>TRBV2|TRBD1|.|TRBJ1-1
CASRQDRGDSEAFF
TGTGCCAGCAGGCAGGACAGGGGAGATTCTGAAGCTTTCTTT
>TRBV24-1|.|.|TRBJ1-5
CATSAHTLQPQHF
TGTGCCACCAGTGCGCATACCCTTCAGCCCCAGCATTTT
>TRBV7-6|.|.|TRBJ1-1
CASSLRPPGRDPATEAFF
TGTGCCAGCAGCTTACGCCCTCCAGGGAGGGATCCAGCCACTGAAGCTTTCTTT
>TRBV5-1|TRBD2|.|TRBJ2-7
CASSLGLAEPAWEQYF
TGCGCCAGCAGCTTGGGACTAGCGGAACCTGCCTGGGAGCAGTACTTC
>TRBV20-1|.|many|TRBJ2-1
CSALASSSYNEQFF
TGCAGTGCCTTAGCGTCGAGCTCCTACAATGAGCAGTTCTTC
>TRBV12-5|TRBD1|.|TRBJ1-2
CASGSYGTGDYGYTF
TGTGCTAGTGGTTCCTACGGGACAGGGGACTATGGCTACACCTTC
>TRBV29-1|.|few|TRBJ2-1
CSVGNSTYNEQFF
TGCAGCGTTGGCAACAGCACCTACAATGAGCAGTTCTTC
>TRBV7-2|TRBD1|.|TRBJ2-5
CASTRTGVETQYF
TGTGCCAGCACCCGAACAGGGGTAGAGACCCAGTACTTC
>TRBV7-3|.|few|TRBJ1-1
CASSQSVNTEAFF
TGTGCCAGCAGCCAATCGGTGAACACTGAAGCTTTCTTT
>TRBV29-1|.|few|TRBJ2-3
CSAAKGETDTQYF
TGCAGCGCCGCAAAAGGGGAAACAGATACGCAGTATTTT
>TRBV4-3|.|.|TRBJ1-1
CASSQDRGTTEAFF
TGCGCCAGCAGCCAAGATAGAGGGACCACTGAAGCTTTCTTT
>TRBV4-2|.|few|TRBJ2-3
CASSQVGLNPTDTQYF
TGTGCCAGCAGCCAAGTTGGCCTTAACCCCACAGATACGCAGTATTTT
>TRBV7-2|.|few|TRBJ2-7
CASSLRLSGPGEQYF
TGTGCCAGCAGCTTACGACTCTCTGGCCCGGGGGAGCAGTACTTC
>TRBV29-1|TRBD1|.|TRBJ1-1
CSVGTGGDTEAFF
TGCAGCGTTGGGACAGGGGGTGACACTGAAGCTTTCTTT
>TRBV21-1|.|few|TRBJ2-4
CASSKRTGRYF
TGTGCCAGCAGCAAAAGGACAGGGCGGTACTTC
>TRBV3-1|.|.|TRBJ1-2
CASSLSTGGYTF
TGTGCCAGCAGTCTTTCGACTGGTGGCTACACCTTC
>TRBV7-9|.|few|TRBJ2-7
CASSPTRGGTTTSFSYEQYF
TGTGCCAGCAGCCCAACACGAGGGGGGACGACCACCTCTTTCTCCTACGAGCAGTACTTC